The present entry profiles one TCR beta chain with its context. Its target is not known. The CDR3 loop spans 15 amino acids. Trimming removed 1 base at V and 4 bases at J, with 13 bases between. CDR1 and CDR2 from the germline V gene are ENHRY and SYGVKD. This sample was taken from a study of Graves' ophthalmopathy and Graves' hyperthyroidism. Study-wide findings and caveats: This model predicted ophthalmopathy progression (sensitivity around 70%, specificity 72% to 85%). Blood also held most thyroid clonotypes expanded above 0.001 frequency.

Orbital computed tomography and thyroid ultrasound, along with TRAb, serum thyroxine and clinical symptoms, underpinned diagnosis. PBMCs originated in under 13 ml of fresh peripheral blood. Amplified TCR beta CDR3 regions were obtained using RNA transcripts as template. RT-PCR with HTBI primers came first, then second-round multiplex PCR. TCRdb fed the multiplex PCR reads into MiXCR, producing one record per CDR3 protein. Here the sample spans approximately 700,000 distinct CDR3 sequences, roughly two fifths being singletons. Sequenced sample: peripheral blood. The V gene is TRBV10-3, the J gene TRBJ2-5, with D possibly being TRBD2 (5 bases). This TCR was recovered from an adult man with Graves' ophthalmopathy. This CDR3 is CAISELEGSGETQYF. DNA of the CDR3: TGTGCCATCAGTGAGTTAGAGGGTAGTGGAGAGACCCAGTACTTC.